This T cell receptor beta chain was sequenced in a study of blood T cell repertoires in COVID-19 (dated by TCRdb to 2019 to 2021). Looking at the study overall: Collaborator samples came from the United States, Italy and Spain and covered acute and convalescent phases of COVID-19. The material from the prospective study consisted of cDNA or gDNA derived from T cells, B-cell-depleted T cells, or PBMCs. A de-identified subject ID, COVID-19 status, age in years and sex were almost always included in the sample metadata. HLA class I and class II types, where available, came from metadata supplied by the sample provider rather than from assay-based typing. Subjects who had been exposed to COVID-19, were actively infected with it, or had recovered from it provided the deeply sampled blood TCRbeta repertoires that made up the dataset. The repertoires were released in a freely available public database meant as a resource for research on the immune response to SARS-CoV-2. Samples came from the ongoing ImmuneRACE study (first 160 participants) plus 1,254 subjects from 6 global collaborators. The study at large found these results: The amount of clinical and demographic metadata varied by source and participant and was provided uncurated.

The CDR3 has 14 amino acids, counting the end cysteine and phenylalanine. Only the CDR3 DNA is retained, 42 bases long and in frame from the first base. V and J lose 1 base and 8 bases, and a span of 14 bases separates them. Taken from the germline V gene, the CDR1 and CDR2 loops are LGHNA and YNFKEQ. In the prospective study, participants were about 18 to 90 years old, resided in fewer than 25 geographic areas of the United States, and were enrolled through a virtual design. Cohort assignment in the prospective study relied on participant-reported clinical history from a screening survey and a study questionnaire. ImmuneRACE Cohort 3 recovered participants were defined by two consecutive negative NP/OP PCR tests, healthcare professional clearance, or symptom resolution. Mobile phlebotomists in the prospective study collected whole blood, serum and a nasopharyngeal or oropharyngeal swab from every participant. Over a roughly two-month period, participants in the prospective study had the option of providing additional blood draws and questionnaires. Before DNA extraction, blood samples from the prospective study were shipped at room temperature or frozen.

The immunoSEQ Assay, a bias-controlled multiplex PCR, was used to amplify TCRbeta CDR3 regions from genomic DNA. The paper's data handling went like this. The number of nucleated cells in each sample was estimated from the amplification of reference gene primers within the assay. Sequence reads were collapsed and filtered to measure the absolute abundance of every unique TCRbeta CDR3 rearrangement. For each sample, productive Simpson clonality was calculated as the square root of Simpson's diversity index over productive rearrangements. This immuneACCESS table, as held by TCRdb, lists in-frame sequences with V and J called but not all clones. Of the missing ones, under half trace to an unresolved V gene in checked studies; the others have no known cause. The V and J calls and clone size were taken over from that table, and D and trimming were inferred from the DNA. The sample has fewer than 450,000 clones on record, about 88% of them singletons. The ten largest clonotypes hold less than 1.5% of the sample.

As to this clone: The antigen it binds to is not known. One base away there is no much larger clone; base qualities are not given.

The sequence is built from TRBV4-2 and TRBJ1-2; the D gene is perhaps TRBD1, from 5 matching bases. This clonotype originated in a young woman who had recovered from COVID-19. The sample comprised PBMCs or T cells enriched from blood (not recorded which). The nucleotide sequence is TGTGCCAGCAGCCAAGGGGGGAGGGGTGACGGCTACACCTTC. This is translated as CASSQGGRGDGYTF.